Here is one T cell receptor (beta chain) with its context. The CDR3 is 15 amino acids. V lost 1 base and J 6 bases, leaving 14 bases between the germline ends. CDR1 is SGHNT, CDR2 YYREEE, per germline (reference sequence). The data are from a study of blood T cell repertoires in COVID-19. Clones were read by immunoSEQ multiplex PCR, and TCRdb kept only the in-frame ones, dropping some. The sample carries about 60,000 clones, around 80% recorded once. This clonotype originated in a human donor in a cohort sampled during active COVID-19. The sequenced sample consisted of peripheral blood. The chain joins TRBV5-4 to TRBJ2-1, with a possible D match to TRBD1 (6 bases). The chain's CDR3 is CASSLFRQDPNEQFF. The CDR3 DNA reads TGTGCCAGCAGCTTGTTCCGACAGGACCCCAATGAGCAGTTCTTC. Based on the CDR3 plus reference TRBV5-4 and TRBJ2-1, the full variable domain is ETGVTQSPTHLIKTRGQQVTLRCSSQSGHNTVSWYQQALGQGPQFIFQYYREEENGRGNFPPRFSGLQFPNYSSELNVNALELDDSALYLCASSLFRQDPNEQFFGPGTRLTVL.